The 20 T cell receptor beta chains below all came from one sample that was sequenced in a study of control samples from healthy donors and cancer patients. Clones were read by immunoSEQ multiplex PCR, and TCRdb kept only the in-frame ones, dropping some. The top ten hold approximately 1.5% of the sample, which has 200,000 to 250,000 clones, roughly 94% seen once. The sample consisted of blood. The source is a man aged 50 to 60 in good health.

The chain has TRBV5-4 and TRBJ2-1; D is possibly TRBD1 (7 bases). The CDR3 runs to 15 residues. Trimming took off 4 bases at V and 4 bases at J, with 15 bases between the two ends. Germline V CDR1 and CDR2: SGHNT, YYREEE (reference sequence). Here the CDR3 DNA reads TGTGCCAGCAGCCAGGGGGGACAGACATACAATGAGCAGTTCTTC. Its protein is CASSQGGQTYNEQFF.

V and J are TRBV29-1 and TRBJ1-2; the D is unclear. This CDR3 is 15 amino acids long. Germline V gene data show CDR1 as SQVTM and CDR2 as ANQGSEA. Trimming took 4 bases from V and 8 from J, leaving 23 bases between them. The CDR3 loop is CSVGDLRRSQAGYTF. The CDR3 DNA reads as TGCAGCGTTGGAGATCTGCGAAGATCCCAGGCCGGCTACACCTTC.

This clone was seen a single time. The CDR3 reads CASSFGQGAGYGYTF. The CDR3 DNA is TGTGCCAGCAGTTTTGGACAGGGGGCGGGGTATGGCTACACCTTC. V is TRBV28 and J is TRBJ1-2, with TRBD1 identical over 11 bases. V gave up 3 bases and J gave up 5 bases; unmatched junction bases: 5. The CDR3 runs 15 residues. Germline lookup yields CDR1 MDHEN and CDR2 SYDVKM.

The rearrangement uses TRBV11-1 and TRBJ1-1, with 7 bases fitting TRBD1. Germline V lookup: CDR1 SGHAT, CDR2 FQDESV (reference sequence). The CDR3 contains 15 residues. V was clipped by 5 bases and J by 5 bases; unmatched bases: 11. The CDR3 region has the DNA TGTGCCAGCAGCCTACAACAGGGGATGGGGACTGAAGCTTTCTTT. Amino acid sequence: CASSLQQGMGTEAFF. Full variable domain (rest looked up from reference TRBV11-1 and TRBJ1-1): EAEVAQSPRYKITEKSQAVAFWCDPISGHATLYWYRQILGQGPELLVQFQDESVVDDSQLPKDRFSAERLKGVDSTLKIQPAELGDSAMYLCASSLQQGMGTEAFFGQGTRLTVV.

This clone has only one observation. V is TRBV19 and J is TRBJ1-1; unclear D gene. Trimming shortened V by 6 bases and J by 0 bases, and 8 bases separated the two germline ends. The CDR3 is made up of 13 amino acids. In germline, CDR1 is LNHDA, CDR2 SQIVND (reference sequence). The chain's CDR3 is CASSIAMNTEAFF. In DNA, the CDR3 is TGTGCCAGTAGCATTGCAATGAACACTGAAGCTTTCTTT.

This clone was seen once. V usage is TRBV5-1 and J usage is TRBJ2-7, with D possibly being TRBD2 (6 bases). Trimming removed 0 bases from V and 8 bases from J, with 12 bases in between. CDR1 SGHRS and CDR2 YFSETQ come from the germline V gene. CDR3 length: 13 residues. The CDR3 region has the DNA TGCGCCAGCAGCTTGGAGGAGGGGAGCAAGCAGTACTTC. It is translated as CASSLEEGSKQYF.

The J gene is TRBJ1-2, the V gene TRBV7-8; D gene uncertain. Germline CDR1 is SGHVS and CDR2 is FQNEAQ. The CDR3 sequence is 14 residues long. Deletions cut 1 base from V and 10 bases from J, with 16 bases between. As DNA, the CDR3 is TGTGCCAGCAGCTTAGGGGCCATGAGTTTTGTCTACACCTTC. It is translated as CASSLGAMSFVYTF.

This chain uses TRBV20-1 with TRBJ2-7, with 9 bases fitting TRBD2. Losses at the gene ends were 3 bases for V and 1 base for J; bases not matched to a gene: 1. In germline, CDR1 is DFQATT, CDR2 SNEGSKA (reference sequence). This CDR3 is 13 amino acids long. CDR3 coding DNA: TGCAGTGCTAGTACTAGCGGGTCCTACGAGCAGTACGTC. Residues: CSASTSGSYEQYV.

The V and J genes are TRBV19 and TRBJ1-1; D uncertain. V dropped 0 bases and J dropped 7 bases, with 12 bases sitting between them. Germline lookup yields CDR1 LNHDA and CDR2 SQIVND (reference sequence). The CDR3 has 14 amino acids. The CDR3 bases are TGTGCCAGTAGTATAGACGAGGGTAGAAGTGAAGCTTTCTTT. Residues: CASSIDEGRSEAFF.

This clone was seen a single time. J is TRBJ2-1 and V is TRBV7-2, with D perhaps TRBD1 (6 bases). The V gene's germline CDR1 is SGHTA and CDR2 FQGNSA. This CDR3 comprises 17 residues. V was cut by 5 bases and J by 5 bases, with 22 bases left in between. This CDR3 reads CASSPIFGQRANNEQFF. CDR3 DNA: TGTGCCAGCAGCCCTATCTTTGGACAGCGAGCAAACAATGAGCAGTTCTTC.

CDR3: CASSPGSYEQYF. CDR3 in DNA: TGTGCCAGCAGCCCGGGGAGCTACGAGCAGTACTTC. The chain is built from TRBV6-2 or TRBV6-3 and TRBJ2-7; a possible D gene is TRBD2 (5 bases). Trimming shortened V by 6 bases and J by 3 bases, and 9 bases separated the two germline ends. CDR3 length: 12 amino acids. The germline V gene encodes CDR1 MNHEY and CDR2 SVGEGT.

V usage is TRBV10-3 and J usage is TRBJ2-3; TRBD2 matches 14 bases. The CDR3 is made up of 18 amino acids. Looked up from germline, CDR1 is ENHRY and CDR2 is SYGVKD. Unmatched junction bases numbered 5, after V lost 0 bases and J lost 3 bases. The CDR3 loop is CAISESATSGGATDTQYF. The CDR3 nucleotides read TGTGCCATCAGTGAGTCGGCGACTAGCGGGGGGGCAACAGATACGCAGTATTTT.

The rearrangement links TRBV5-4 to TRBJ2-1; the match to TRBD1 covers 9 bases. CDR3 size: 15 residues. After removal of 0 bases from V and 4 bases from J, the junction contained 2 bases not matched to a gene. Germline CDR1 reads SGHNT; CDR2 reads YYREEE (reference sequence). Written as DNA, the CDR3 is TGTGCCAGCAGCTTGGAGACAGGGGGATACAATGAGCAGTTCTTC. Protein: CASSLETGGYNEQFF.

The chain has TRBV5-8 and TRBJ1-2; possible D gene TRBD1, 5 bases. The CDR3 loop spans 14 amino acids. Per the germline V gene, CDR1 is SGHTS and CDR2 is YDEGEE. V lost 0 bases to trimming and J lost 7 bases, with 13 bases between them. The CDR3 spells CASSLVPGQFGYTF. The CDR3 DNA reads TGTGCCAGCAGCTTGGTTCCAGGACAATTTGGCTACACCTTC.

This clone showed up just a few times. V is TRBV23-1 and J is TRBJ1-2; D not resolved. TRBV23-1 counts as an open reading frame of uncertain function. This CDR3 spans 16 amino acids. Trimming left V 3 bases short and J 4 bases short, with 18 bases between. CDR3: CASSHPRRILFYGYTF. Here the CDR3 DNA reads TGCGCCAGCAGTCACCCCCGACGGATTCTTTTCTATGGCTACACCTTC.

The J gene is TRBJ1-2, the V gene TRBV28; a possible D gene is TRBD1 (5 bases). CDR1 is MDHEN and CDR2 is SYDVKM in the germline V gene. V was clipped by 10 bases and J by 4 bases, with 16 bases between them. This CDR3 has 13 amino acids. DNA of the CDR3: TGTGCCACCCCCGGGCCGGGACTCTATGGCTACACCTTC. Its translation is CATPGPGLYGYTF.

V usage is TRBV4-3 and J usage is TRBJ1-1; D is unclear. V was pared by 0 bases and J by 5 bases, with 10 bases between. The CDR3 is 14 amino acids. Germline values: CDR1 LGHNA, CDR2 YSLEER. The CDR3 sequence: CASSQDLGRTEAFF. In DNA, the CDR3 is TGCGCCAGCAGCCAAGATTTAGGGCGGACTGAAGCTTTCTTT.

The CDR3 loop is CASSIGGITEAFF. The CDR3 bases are TGTGCCAGTAGTATCGGGGGGATCACTGAAGCTTTCTTT. The chain joins TRBV19 to TRBJ1-1; a possible D gene is TRBD1 (5 bases). The CDR3 is made up of 13 amino acids. The V end lost 3 bases, the J end lost 4 bases, and 9 bases lay between the germline ends. Germline V gene data show CDR1 as LNHDA and CDR2 as SQIVND (reference sequence).

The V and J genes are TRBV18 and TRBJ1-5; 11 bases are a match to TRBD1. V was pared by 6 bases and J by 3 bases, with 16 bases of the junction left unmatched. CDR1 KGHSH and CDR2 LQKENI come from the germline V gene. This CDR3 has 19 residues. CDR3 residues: CASSRTGGEREFPNQPQHF. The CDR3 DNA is TGTGCCAGCTCCCGGACAGGGGGCGAAAGGGAGTTCCCCAATCAGCCCCAGCATTTT.

In DNA form, the CDR3 reads TGTGCCAGTTCGACCCAATCCGAGCAGTACGTC. Translation gives CASSTQSEQYV. This chain connects TRBV2 to TRBJ2-7, with D hard to call. The germline gives CDR1 SNHLY, CDR2 FYNNEI. The V gene lost 9 bases and the J gene lost 6 bases, with 12 bases spanning the gap. This CDR3 comprises 11 residues.